The 5 T cell receptor beta chains below come from one sample, sequenced in a study of blood T cell repertoires in COVID-19 (dated by TCRdb to the early 2020s). The protocol used for the library was the immunoSEQ multiplex PCR assay. The clones in this table, taken by TCRdb from immuneACCESS, are in-frame only. Not every clone is retained; where verified, under half of the shortfall comes from an unresolved V gene, and the cause of the rest is unknown. The sample records approximately 270,000 clones, around nine tenths of which are singletons. 2% to 2.5% of the sample comes from the top ten. Source material: peripheral blood. The receptors come from a middle-aged man with acute or convalescent COVID-19.

The chain uses TRBV10-1 and TRBJ2-7; tentatively, D is TRBD2 (6 bases). The germline V gene has CDR1 WNHNN and CDR2 SYGVQD (reference sequence). The CDR3 runs to 16 residues. Trimming took 4 bases from V and 0 from J, leaving 16 bases between them. The CDR3 loop reads CASSGIREHGSYEQYF. For the CDR3, the DNA is TGCGCCAGCAGTGGAATCCGGGAGCACGGCTCCTACGAGCAGTACTTC.

This clone appeared a single time. The chain recombines TRBV25-1 with TRBJ1-5, with 7 bases fitting TRBD1. V lost 6 bases to trimming and J lost 1 base; unmatched junction nucleotides: 3. The germline V gene encodes CDR1 MGHDK and CDR2 SYGVNS. The length of the CDR3 is 14 residues. The CDR3 loop is CASSQTGSNQPQHF. The CDR3 bases are TGTGCCAGCAGCCAGACAGGGAGCAATCAGCCCCAGCATTTT.

The chain couples TRBV6-5 to TRBJ1-2, with D maybe TRBD1 (5 bases). Trimming removed 2 bases at V and 9 bases at J, with 13 bases between. The CDR3 has 13 amino acids. Germline lookup yields CDR1 MNHEY and CDR2 SVGAGI. The CDR3 nucleotides are TGTGCCAGCAGTTACGAATGGGCAGGGAGCTACACCTTC. It translates to CASSYEWAGSYTF.

This clone was picked up one time. The chain uses TRBV7-9 and TRBJ1-4, with D unresolved. Germline CDR1 and CDR2: SEHNR and FQNEAQ (reference sequence). CDR3 size: 16 residues. With 1 base removed from V and 5 bases from J, the gap between germline ends came to 14 bases. As DNA, the CDR3 is TGTGCCAGCAGCTTAGGGTTTGGCGCGGCCAATGAAAAACTGTTTTTT. This sequence encodes CASSLGFGAANEKLFF.

V is TRBV7-3 and J is TRBJ2-1, with a tentative D call TRBD1 (5 bases). The V and J ends lost 5 bases and 0 bases respectively, with 11 bases between them. Germline assignment: CDR1 SGHTA and CDR2 FQGTGA. This CDR3 contains 15 residues. As DNA, the CDR3 is TGTGCCAGCAGCCTGGACACAGGCTCCTACAATGAGCAGTTCTTC. Translation gives CASSLDTGSYNEQFF.